The 27 T cell receptor beta chains listed next were all sequenced from one sample in a study of T cells in Graves' hyperthyroidism and ophthalmopathy. Amplification of TCR beta CDR3 regions was performed using RNA transcripts as template. The primer set for the first-round RT-PCR of the TCR CDR3 was HTBI. From the multiplex PCR reads, TCRdb called clonotypes with MiXCR, one entry per CDR3 protein. The sample includes 400,000 to 450,000 distinct CDR3 sequences, roughly 14% of them seen just once. Sequencing was carried out using blood. The source of these receptors is a man younger than 30 with Graves' ophthalmopathy.

This clonotype was seen a few times. This sequence joins TRBV18 and TRBJ2-7; 9 positions match TRBD1. Per germline, CDR1 KGHSH and CDR2 LQKENI. The CDR3 consists of 17 residues. V lost 2 bases, J lost 0 bases, and 8 bases stayed unmatched. CDR3 in DNA: TGTGCCAGCTCACCAGACCCTCCGGGACAGGGCTCCTACGAGCAGTACTTC. Translated: CASSPDPPGQGSYEQYF.

The rearrangement uses TRBV9 and TRBJ2-7; D gene unclear. The germline V gene encodes CDR1 SGDLS and CDR2 YYNGEE. The CDR3 spans 15 residues. Between the trimmed V and J ends, which lost 2 bases and 0 bases, there was a span of 12 bases. The CDR3 coding sequence is TGTGCCAGCAGCGTGGACGGCCAATTCTCCTACGAGCAGTACTTC. The encoded protein is CASSVDGQFSYEQYF.

This clonotype was picked up many times. The chain combines TRBV20-1 with TRBJ2-7; tentatively, D is TRBD2 (6 bases). Looked up from germline, CDR1 is DFQATT and CDR2 is SNEGSKA (reference sequence). The CDR3 is 15 amino acids. Trimming took 7 bases from V and 6 from J, leaving 25 bases between them. The CDR3 DNA reads TGCAGTGTGAGGGCTTGGGGCGGGACCTCCAGCGAGCAGTACTTC. Protein: CSVRAWGGTSSEQYF.

There are many counts of this clonotype. The chain joins TRBV12-3 or TRBV12-4 to TRBJ2-3, with D possibly TRBD2 on 5 matching bases. The CDR3 spans 15 residues. Trimming shortened V by 6 bases and J by 2 bases, and 15 bases separated the two germline ends. Written as DNA, the CDR3 is TGTGCCAGCAGGACCTGGCGGGCCTTCACAGATACGCAGTATTTT. Translated, it gives CASRTWRAFTDTQYF.

This clonotype was seen at least ten times. The chain uses TRBV12-5 and TRBJ2-7; TRBD2 might be the D (7 bases). The CDR3 sequence is 13 residues long. Trimming took 4 bases from V and 6 from J, leaving 13 bases between them. Germline assignment: CDR1 LGHNT and CDR2 FRNRAP. As DNA, the CDR3 is TGTGCTAGTGGTTGGGGGGGCGCGAGCGAGCAGTACTTC. Protein product: CASGWGGASEQYF.

In its sample, this clonotype was seen many times. The V call is TRBV3-1, the J call TRBJ2-1, with 7 bases fitting TRBD2. The CDR3 is made up of 14 amino acids. Germline V gene lookup returns CDR1 LGHDT and CDR2 YNNKEL (reference sequence). The V and J ends lost 1 base and 10 bases, in that order; junction bases with no gene match: 7. DNA for the CDR3: TGTGCCAGCAGCCAAGGAGGTGGACTAGACGAGCAGTTCTTC. It specifies CASSQGGGLDEQFF.

This clonotype occurred many times. In nucleotides, the CDR3 is TGTGCCAGCAGCCCTCGGTTGGTAGGACAGATCAGCGGCTACACCTTC. This encodes CASSPRLVGQISGYTF. The V gene is TRBV5-5, the J gene TRBJ1-2; possibly TRBD1 for D (6 bases). The CDR3 contains 16 residues. Germline V gives CDR1 SGHKS, CDR2 YYEKEE (reference sequence). Trimming pared 4 bases from V and 8 bases from J, leaving 24 bases between.

About this clonotype itself: A read error is likely, as this CDR3 ends without the conserved phenylalanine or tryptophan. The chain recombines TRBV12-3 or TRBV12-4 with TRBJ1-2, with 7 bases identical to TRBD1. The CDR3 loop spans 14 amino acids. The ends lost 3 bases at V and 3 bases at J; junction bases unmatched: 4. CDR3 in amino acids: CASSLGQGDYGYTL. In DNA form, the CDR3 reads TGTGCCAGCAGTTTGGGGCAGGGGGACTATGGCTACACCCTC.

This clonotype has only a few counts. This chain links TRBV20-1 with TRBJ1-1, with a possible D match to TRBD1 (5 bases). The CDR3 spans 15 residues. Trimming stripped 6 bases from V and 6 bases from J, with 23 bases between. The germline V gene encodes CDR1 DFQATT and CDR2 SNEGSKA (reference sequence). In nucleotides, the CDR3 is TGCAGTGCCCCGAGCCCGGGCCTTAGGGGCCCTGAAGCTTTCTTT. Protein: CSAPSPGLRGPEAFF.

This clonotype was detected ten times or more. This rearrangement joins TRBV10-2 to TRBJ2-5; 10 bases are shared with TRBD2. CDR1 and CDR2 from the germline V gene are WSHSY and SAAADI. V lost 6 bases, J lost 4 bases, and 5 bases stayed unmatched. The CDR3 contains 14 residues. In DNA, the CDR3 is TGCGCCAGCAGCCCCAGCGGGAGGGGAGAGACCCAGTACTTC. Amino acids: CASSPSGRGETQYF.

There are many counts of this clonotype. The gene calls are TRBV20-1 and TRBJ1-2; TRBD1 aligns across 9 bases. From germline, CDR1 is DFQATT and CDR2 SNEGSKA (reference sequence). Trimming removed 5 bases from V and 3 bases from J; junction bases left unmatched: 13. The CDR3 spans 16 residues. CDR3 region: CSAPGTGPKWDYGYTF. The CDR3 DNA follows: TGCAGTGCTCCCGGGACAGGGCCCAAGTGGGACTATGGCTACACCTTC.

This chain's CDR3 is CASSPRTSGGGYEQYF. CDR3 sequence (DNA): TGTGCCAGCAGCCCGCGGACTAGCGGAGGTGGGTACGAGCAGTACTTC. The chain carries TRBV7-9 and TRBJ2-7, with 10 bases that match TRBD2. V trimming: 5 bases; J trimming: 4 bases; junction bases outside the gene matches: 11. CDR3 length equals 16 residues. Germline CDR1 reads SEHNR; CDR2 reads FQNEAQ (reference sequence).

This clonotype was seen a handful of times. The chain employs TRBV3-1 and TRBJ1-6; D not certain. The length of the CDR3 is 14 residues. Germline loops: CDR1 LGHDT, CDR2 YNNKEL (reference sequence). V was cut by 2 bases and J by 6 bases, with 8 bases left in between. The CDR3 protein is CASSQQDSNSPLHF. DNA of the CDR3: TGTGCCAGCAGCCAACAAGATTCTAATTCACCCCTCCACTTT.

This clonotype was seen a handful of times. The chain couples TRBV10-1 to TRBJ2-7; D remains unclear. CDR3 length: 15 residues. The germline V gene has CDR1 WNHNN and CDR2 SYGVQD (reference sequence). With 6 bases removed from V and 3 bases from J, the gap between germline ends came to 18 bases. This CDR3 is CASRSPIRTDYEQYF. CDR3 DNA sequence: TGCGCCAGCAGGTCCCCCATTAGGACCGACTACGAGCAGTACTTC.

This clonotype was recorded many times. The CDR3 sequence: CASRQQGAGQPQHF. In nucleotides, the CDR3 is TGTGCCAGCAGACAACAGGGGGCCGGACAGCCCCAGCATTTT. V gene TRBV12-3 or TRBV12-4 combines with J gene TRBJ1-5, with 9 bases identical to TRBD1. The CDR3 loop spans 14 amino acids. After removal of 6 bases from V and 7 bases from J, the junction contained 7 bases not matched to a gene.

The chain has TRBV6-1 and TRBJ2-4, with 9 nucleotides matching TRBD2. In germline, CDR1 is MNHNS, CDR2 SASEGT. The CDR3 loop spans 17 amino acids. V lost 2 bases and J lost 6; bases outside the gene matches: 11. CDR3 sequence reads: CASSEQGGGGAGNIQYF. The CDR3 bases are TGTGCCAGCAGTGAACAGGGTGGCGGGGGGGCCGGAAACATTCAGTACTTC.

This clonotype was picked up many times. The rearrangement uses TRBV4-1 and TRBJ1-1; possible D gene TRBD1, 5 bases. The CDR3 is 16 residues long. Germline assignment: CDR1 MGHRA and CDR2 YSYEKL. The V gene lost 3 bases and the J gene lost 3 bases, with 17 bases spanning the gap. In DNA, the CDR3 is TGCGCCAGCAGCCAGAATCCGGGGCCTACCTACACTGAAGCTTTCTTT. Its translation: CASSQNPGPTYTEAFF.

This clonotype was seen a handful of times. The chain recombines TRBV20-1 with TRBJ2-1; 14 bases are a match to TRBD2. The CDR3 covers 17 residues. The J segment lost 6 bases and the V segment lost 4 bases, leaving 11 bases of the junction unmatched. Germline-derived CDR1 and CDR2 are DFQATT and SNEGSKA (reference sequence). The CDR3 is CSANPGLAGGAFNEQFF. The CDR3 DNA reads as TGCAGTGCTAACCCCGGACTAGCGGGAGGTGCCTTCAATGAGCAGTTCTTC.

The sample holds many counts of this clonotype. V is TRBV2 and J is TRBJ2-5; TRBD1 or TRBD2 may be the D gene (5 bases each). The V end lost 8 bases, the J end lost 3 bases, and 10 bases lay between the germline ends. Per germline, CDR1 SNHLY and CDR2 FYNNEI. The CDR3 runs 12 residues. The CDR3 loop is CASPGTEETQYF. CDR3 DNA: TGTGCCAGCCCCGGGACGGAAGAGACCCAGTACTTC.

The chain carries TRBV19 and TRBJ1-2; the match to TRBD1 covers 7 bases. The CDR3 runs 15 residues. Trimming at V came to 4 bases and at J to 4 bases, leaving 9 bases not matched to a gene. Germline-derived CDR1 and CDR2 are LNHDA and SQIVND (reference sequence). The CDR3 coding sequence is TGTGCCAGTAGTACCCGACAGGGAGAGGGCTATGGCTACACCTTC. It translates to CASSTRQGEGYGYTF.

The chain recombines TRBV7-9 with TRBJ2-1; D remains unclear. The V end lost 1 base, the J end lost 12 bases, and 16 bases lay between the germline ends. Germline CDR1 SEHNR, CDR2 FQNEAQ (reference sequence). This CDR3 region has 14 residues. The chain's CDR3 is CASSLVPLTQGQFF. The CDR3 bases are TGTGCCAGCAGCTTAGTCCCCTTGACACAAGGGCAGTTCTTC.

This clonotype was observed a handful of times. The chain couples TRBV4-2 to TRBJ2-5; possible D gene TRBD2, 6 bases. The CDR3 runs 17 residues. The V and J ends lost 1 base and 0 bases respectively, with 15 bases between them. In germline, CDR1 is LGHNA, CDR2 YNFKEQ. The chain's CDR3 is CASSQVVAGTDQETQYF. The CDR3 DNA is TGTGCCAGCAGCCAAGTCGTGGCGGGGACCGACCAAGAGACCCAGTACTTC.

The chain combines TRBV7-2 with TRBJ2-7; tentatively, D is TRBD1 (5 bases). The CDR3 is made up of 14 amino acids. Germline CDR1 reads SGHTA; CDR2 reads FQGNSA. V was shortened by 5 bases and J by 4 bases, with 15 bases between the two germline ends. This chain's CDR3 is CASSGALGTYEQYF. The DNA of the CDR3 is TGTGCCAGCAGCGGGGCGCTAGGAACGTACGAGCAGTACTTC. The variable domain in full, completed from reference TRBV7-2 and TRBJ2-7, reads GAGVSQSPSNKVTEKGKDVELRCDPISGHTALYWYRQSLGQGLEFLIYFQGNSAPDKSGLPSDRFSAERTGGSVSTLTIQRTQQEDSAVYLCASSGALGTYEQYFGPGTRLTVT.

The chain uses TRBV19 and TRBJ1-2; 9 bases line up with TRBD1. V lost 7 bases and J lost 8; bases outside the gene matches: 8. The CDR3 totals 13 residues. Germline loops: CDR1 LNHDA, CDR2 SQIVND (reference sequence). The CDR3 bases are TGTGCCAGTACCCCCGGGACAGGGACGGGCTACACCTTC. Translated: CASTPGTGTGYTF.

This clonotype was counted only a few times. The chain recombines TRBV27 with TRBJ2-7; possibly TRBD2 for D (6 bases). V lost 3 bases and J lost 1, with 10 bases in between. Germline V gives CDR1 MNHEY, CDR2 SMNVEV (reference sequence). The CDR3 covers 14 residues. CDR3 DNA: TGTGCCAGCAGTTTCGTGGAGGGATCCTACGAGCAGTACTTC. Translating it yields CASSFVEGSYEQYF.

This clonotype was observed at least ten times. The chain combines TRBV18 with TRBJ2-7, with D possibly TRBD1 on 5 matching bases. Germline lookup yields CDR1 KGHSH and CDR2 LQKENI. Trimming cost V 0 bases and J 3 bases, with 9 bases left between them. CDR3 length: 14 amino acids. The chain's CDR3 is CASSPPKGRYEQYF. The CDR3, as DNA: TGTGCCAGCTCACCACCGAAGGGGCGCTACGAGCAGTACTTC.

This chain links TRBV4-2 with TRBJ1-4, with 12 bases matching TRBD1. V shed 5 bases and J 8 bases; nucleotides not matched to a gene: 6. The CDR3 length is 15 residues. Looked up from germline, CDR1 is LGHNA and CDR2 is YNFKEQ. The CDR3 DNA reads TGTGCCAGCAGCGGATCCGGGACAGGGGGCGAAAAACTGTTTTTT. Translating it yields CASSGSGTGGEKLFF.